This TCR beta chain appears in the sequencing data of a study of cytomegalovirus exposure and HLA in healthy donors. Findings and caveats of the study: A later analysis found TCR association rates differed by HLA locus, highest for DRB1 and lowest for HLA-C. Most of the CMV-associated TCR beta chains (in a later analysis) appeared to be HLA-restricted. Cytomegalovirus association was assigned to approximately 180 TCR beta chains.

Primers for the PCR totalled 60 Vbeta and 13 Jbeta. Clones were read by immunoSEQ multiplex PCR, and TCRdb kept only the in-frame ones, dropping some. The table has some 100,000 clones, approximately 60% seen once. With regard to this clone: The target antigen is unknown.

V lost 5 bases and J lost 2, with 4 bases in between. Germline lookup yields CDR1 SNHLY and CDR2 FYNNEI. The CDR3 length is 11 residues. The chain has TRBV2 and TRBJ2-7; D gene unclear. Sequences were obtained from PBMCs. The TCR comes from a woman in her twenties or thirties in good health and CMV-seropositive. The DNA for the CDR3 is TGTGCCAGCAGTCCTGCCTACGAGCAGTACTTC. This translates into CASSPAYEQYF.